A single sample gave rise to the 22 T cell receptor beta chains below, sequenced in a study of tumor-infiltrating lymphocytes in primary liver carcinoma. Both RNA and DNA were isolated together from about 19-30 mg of bulk tissue that had not been sorted. Using a constant-region primer together with ProtoScript II reverse transcriptase, TCR beta cDNA was made from about 500 ng of total RNA. Three nested multiplex PCR rounds of slightly modified ARM-PCR generated TCR beta libraries. A C-beta reverse primer was combined with TRBV1-TRBV30 forward primers in the first two PCR rounds, and each round had approximately 10 cycles. TCRdb analysed the multiplex PCR reads with MiXCR anew, one entry per CDR3 protein. The sample holds about 190,000 distinct CDR3 sequences, around four fifths seen once. Sequencing used tumor tissue from primary liver carcinoma. The receptors were sampled from a man aged 40-49 years with primary liver carcinoma and hepatitis B virus infection.

As concerns this clonotype: A read error may produce the germline difference seen at one junction end. The V call is TRBV29-1, the J call TRBJ1-1; no clear D gene. Germline loops: CDR1 SQVTM, CDR2 ANQGSEA. The CDR3 sequence is 14 residues long. The CDR3 here is CNLCPSGRNTEGFF. The CDR3 nucleotides read TGCAACTTGTGTCCCAGTGGGCGGAACACTGAAGGTTTCTTT. Based on the CDR3 plus reference TRBV29-1 and TRBJ1-1, the full variable domain is SAVISQKPSRDICQRGTSLTIQCQVDSQVTMMFWYRQQPGQSLTLIATANQGSEATYESGFVIDKFPISRPNLTFSTLTVSNMSPEDSSIYLCNLCPSGRNTEGFFGQGTRLTVV.

Comments on this clonotype: This clone may be a read error of a much larger clone one base away. The chain links TRBV28 to TRBJ1-2; D is unclear. V was shortened by 1 base and J by 8 bases, with 11 bases between the two germline ends. Germline V gives CDR1 MDHEN, CDR2 SYDVKM. The CDR3 covers 13 residues. CDR3: CASSLFPDWGYTF. The CDR3 DNA reads as TGTGCCAGCAGTTTATTCCCAGACTGGGGCTACACCTTC.

This clonotype was seen only a few times. The rearrangement uses TRBV24-1 and TRBJ2-5; 8 positions match TRBD1. CDR3 length equals 15 residues. V lost 1 base to trimming and J lost 5 bases; unmatched junction nucleotides: 5. Germline CDR1 is KGHDR and CDR2 is SFDVKD. The CDR3 loop is CATSDLVRGQETQYF. CDR3 in DNA: TGTGCCACCAGTGATTTAGTCAGGGGGCAGGAGACCCAGTACTTC.

The chain is built from TRBV11-3 and TRBJ2-3; possibly TRBD1 or TRBD2 for D (5 bases each). From germline, CDR1 is SGHNT and CDR2 YENEEA. This CDR3 is 15 amino acids long. The CDR3 DNA reads as TGTGCGAGTAGCCCCGATGGGGGTCCCACGGATACGCAGTATTTT. Translating gives CASSPDGGPTDTQYF.

On this clonotype: One junction end disagrees with the germline gene, perhaps due to a read error. The chain recombines TRBV5-5 with TRBJ2-7; D gene unclear. CDR3 size: 13 residues. Germline values: CDR1 SGHKS, CDR2 YYEKEE (reference sequence). This CDR3 is CAGSLLLWDEQYF. The CDR3 nucleotides read TGTGCCGGCAGCCTTCTACTCTGGGACGAGCAGTACTTC.

The chain couples TRBV11-2 to TRBJ2-5, with D perhaps given as TRBD1 or TRBD2 (5 bases each). V shed 7 bases and J shed 8 bases, with 32 bases lying between them. The germline CDR1 and CDR2 sequences are SGHAT and FQNNGV. This CDR3 is 18 amino acids long. CDR3 sequence: CASNPSSIQGTGWETQYF. The CDR3 bases are TGTGCCAGCAACCCTAGCTCAATCCAGGGTACTGGGTGGGAAACCCAGTACTTC.

In nucleotides, the CDR3 is TGCGCCAGCAGCCAACTTATCCCTTCCTGGGAGCTGTTTTTT. Residues: CASSQLIPSWELFF. This chain links TRBV4-1 with TRBJ2-2; D unclear. Germline-derived CDR1 and CDR2 are MGHRA and YSYEKL. Between the trimmed V and J ends, which lost 2 bases and 9 bases, there was a span of 13 bases. This CDR3 region has 14 residues.

About this clonotype itself: A junction boundary mismatches the germline segment, possibly from a read error. The V gene is TRBV6-6, the J gene TRBJ1-5; a possible D gene is TRBD1 (6 bases). This CDR3 region has 14 residues. Looked up from germline, CDR1 is MNHNY and CDR2 is SVGAGI (reference sequence). CDR3 residues: CVSSYLQGNQPQRF. In nucleotides, the CDR3 is TGTGTCAGCAGTTACTTACAGGGAAATCAGCCCCAGCGTTTT.

As concerns this clonotype: A much more abundant neighbour one base away suggests this may be a read error. V usage is TRBV24-1 and J usage is TRBJ2-3; D unclear. The CDR3 is 17 residues long. The V and J ends lost 3 bases and 1 base respectively, with 16 bases between them. The germline V gene has CDR1 KGHDR and CDR2 SFDVKD. For the CDR3, the DNA is TGTGCCACCAGTGATCTGGGATCAACCGCGGGCACAGATACGCAGTATTTT. It codes for CATSDLGSTAGTDTQYF.

Points on this clonotype: At one boundary the junction diverges from the germline segment, which might be a read error. V gene TRBV5-5 combines with J gene TRBJ2-7, with no clear D. Germline V CDR1 and CDR2: SGHKS, YYEKEE (reference sequence). The CDR3 has 15 amino acids. CDR3 protein: CASSPRLANSYEQYF. CDR3 coding DNA: TGTGCTAGCAGCCCCCGTCTGGCTAACTCCTACGAGCAGTACTTC.

This clonotype was seen ten or more times. The rearrangement uses TRBV30 and TRBJ2-3, with TRBD1 matching over 9 bases. This CDR3 region has 14 residues. The junction had 6 bases not matched to a gene; V was cut back by 7 bases and J by 1 base. Germline V gene lookup returns CDR1 GTSNPN and CDR2 SVGIG (reference sequence). CDR3 bases: TGTGCCTTAAACAGGGGGCTCGGCACAGATACGCAGTATTTT. Protein: CALNRGLGTDTQYF.

The genes are TRBV9 and TRBJ2-1; 9 nucleotides match TRBD2. With 4 bases clipped from V and 1 base from J, the junction kept 6 bases outside the gene matches. Germline values: CDR1 SGDLS, CDR2 YYNGEE. CDR3 length: 16 residues. The CDR3 bases are TGTGCCAGCAGCCCCTTTAGCGGGAGATCCTACAATGAGCAGTTCTTC. Its translation is CASSPFSGRSYNEQFF.

The V and J genes are TRBV11-1 and TRBJ2-1; 8 bases match TRBD1. Germline-derived CDR1 and CDR2 are SGHAT and FQDESV (reference sequence). CDR3 length: 16 residues. The CDR3 nucleotides read TGTGCAAACAGGTTGGGACAGGCCAGCTCCTACAATGAGCAGTTCTTC. This sequence encodes CANRLGQASSYNEQFF.

Concerning this clonotype itself: The CDR3 carries no conserved terminal phenylalanine or tryptophan, so it likely arises from a read error. Because the CDR3's place on the DNA is in doubt, the DNA is left out and the CDR3 is given as listed by TCRdb. The chain uses TRBV5-1 and TRBJ1-2; TRBD1, the D gene given by the table, was not confirmed from the DNA. The CDR3 totals 13 residues, both ends included. Germline-derived CDR1 and CDR2 are SGHRS and YFSETQ. CDR3 region: CASSDRVDYGYTL.

This clonotype was detected only once. At one boundary the junction diverges from the germline segment, which might be a read error. The CDR3, as DNA: TGTGCTAGCAGCTCCCGCGACAGGATCGTCACCTGTGGCTACACCTTC. It yields the protein CASSSRDRIVTCGYTF. The rearrangement uses TRBV5-6 and TRBJ1-2; tentatively, D is TRBD1 (6 bases). The germline V gene encodes CDR1 SGHDT and CDR2 YYEEEE. There are 16 residues in the CDR3.

Points on this clonotype: An end of the junction differs from the germline gene, which may be a read error. This sequence joins TRBV11-2 and TRBJ2-1; TRBD1 might be the D (5 bases). The CDR3 has 15 residues. Germline V lookup: CDR1 SGHAT, CDR2 FQNNGV. The CDR3 nucleotides read TGTGCCAGCAGCCCAGGGAATTCTTCCTATAATGAGCAGTTCTTC. Its protein is CASSPGNSSYNEQFF.

About this clonotype: Sequence at one end of the junction differs from germline and may be a read error. V usage is TRBV4-1 and J usage is TRBJ1-3; D is possibly TRBD1 (5 bases). Germline CDR1 and CDR2: MGHRA and YSYEKL. The CDR3 covers 17 residues. CDR3 loop: CASSQLMTAGSGITIYF. The CDR3 DNA is TGCGCCAGCAGCCAACTAATGACAGCAGGTTCTGGAATCACCATATATTTT.

The V and J genes are TRBV24-1 and TRBJ2-3; D might be TRBD2 (6 bases). CDR3 length: 16 amino acids. Germline CDR1 KGHDR, CDR2 SFDVKD. V was cut by 6 bases and J by 1 base, with 16 bases left in between. The CDR3 bases are TGTGCCACCAGTAGGAGGGGAACGATTGGCACAGATACGCAGTATTTT. Amino acid sequence: CATSRRGTIGTDTQYF.

V is TRBV6-1 and J is TRBJ2-3; 9 bases line up with TRBD2. This CDR3 has 16 amino acids. Trimming took 7 bases from V and 2 from J; bases not matched to a gene: 10. Germline V CDR1 and CDR2: MNHNS, SASEGT. CDR3 bases: TGTGCCAGCAAGCGGACTAGCGCTTATAACACAGATACGCAGTATTTT. Translated: CASKRTSAYNTDTQYF.

CDR3 sequence: CASSLTGTGISEQYF. Here the CDR3 DNA reads TGTGCCAGCAGCCTAACCGGGACAGGGATCAGCGAGCAGTACTTC. The gene calls are TRBV5-4 and TRBJ2-7; 9 positions match TRBD1. CDR1 is SGHNT, CDR2 YYREEE, per germline (reference sequence). V lost 4 bases to trimming and J lost 6 bases; unmatched junction nucleotides: 11. The length of the CDR3 is 15 residues.

Worth noting for this clonotype: Compared with germline, one end of the junction differs, possibly owing to a read error. The genes are TRBV6-2 or TRBV6-3 and TRBJ1-5; D might be TRBD1 (6 bases). This CDR3 comprises 14 residues. Germline V gene data show CDR1 as MNHEY and CDR2 as SVGEGT. In DNA form, the CDR3 reads TGTGCCAGCAGCCTCGACAGGAGAAAACAGCCTCAGCATTTT. Residues: CASSLDRRKQPQHF.

The V and J genes are TRBV7-8 and TRBJ2-3; no clear D gene. The germline CDR1 and CDR2 sequences are SGHVS and FQNEAQ. The V and J ends lost 7 bases and 3 bases respectively, with 14 bases between them. There are 14 residues in the CDR3. Here the CDR3 reads CASNSLMQTDTQYF. In nucleotides, the CDR3 is TGTGCCAGCAACTCCTTGATGCAAACAGATACGCAGTATTTT.